This paragraph covers one T cell receptor (beta chain) sequence. Some clones are missing from TCRdb's copy, which holds only in-frame ones; the method was immunoSEQ multiplex PCR. The sample includes 280,000 or so clones, 80% to 90% of them seen just once. This specimen comes from a study of blood T cell repertoires in COVID-19. About the study: Sample material is recorded as cDNA or gDNA derived from T cells, B-cell-depleted T cells, or PBMCs.

The CDR3 covers 11 residues. Germline lookup yields CDR1 DFQATT and CDR2 SNEGSKA (reference sequence). V shed 5 bases and J 6 bases; nucleotides not matched to a gene: 4. The TCR originated in a woman aged 45 to 65 who had recovered from COVID-19. The sequenced sample consisted of peripheral blood. The rearrangement joins TRBV20-1 to TRBJ2-7, with 7 bases aligning to TRBD1. This chain's CDR3 is CSALQGPEQYF. CDR3 nucleotide sequence: TGCAGTGCTCTACAGGGGCCCGAGCAGTACTTC.